This T cell receptor (beta chain) was recorded in a study of beta chain features in type 1 diabetes. Study-wide background: Age, gender, cell numbers and subset yield matched between patients and controls. The number of sorted cells examined across all samples was around 110 million. Study findings and constraints: Shorter TCRB CDR3s, moderately but significantly so, were found in Type 1 diabetes patients in all four CD4+ subsets.

There are a few counts of this clone. The antigen is undetermined. Trimming shortened V by 0 bases and J by 0 bases, and 6 bases separated the two germline ends. CDR1 is KGHSH, CDR2 LQKENI, per germline. CDR3 length: 15 residues. Expressed TCRB transcripts were sequenced, since all the RNA that had been isolated was reverse transcribed. The method was immunoSEQ multiplex PCR; TCRdb's version includes in-frame clones alone and lacks a portion of them. Among 240,000 or so clones, roughly 14% were seen once, and the ten largest hold roughly 0.019%. J is TRBJ2-1 and V is TRBV18; a possible D gene is TRBD2 (5 bases). The TCR sequence derives from a man between 25 and 39 years old with type 1 diabetes. Source material: naive CD4+ T cells from blood. As DNA, the CDR3 is TGTGCCAGCTCACCACCGGGGAGCTCCTACAATGAGCAGTTCTTC. Amino acids: CASSPPGSSYNEQFF.